The 10 T cell receptor delta chains below were found in one sample sequenced in a study of gamma-delta chains in newborns, infants, children. TCRdb fed the reads into CATT to redo clone calling. Of 2,500 to 3,000 delta-chain clones detected, around 45% appear once; the ten largest clones hold about a tenth. Sequencing was performed on blood, taken at baseline. The source of these receptors is a child who received the measles vaccine.

The rearrangement links TRDV1 to TRDJ1; D might be TRDD2 (6 bases). The CDR3 sequence is 19 residues long. Germline CDR1 and CDR2: TSWWSYY and QGS. Trimming took 5 bases from V and 1 from J, leaving 26 bases between them. In DNA form, the CDR3 reads TGTGCTCTTGGGCCCCTTCCATCACTGGCTGGATCGTGCACCGATAAACTCATCTTT. Translated: CALGPLPSLAGSCTDKLIF.

Only one count was recorded for this clone. A much larger clone differs by one base, so this may be a read error. This sample also contains other DNA sequences that code for the same CDR3. The genes are TRDV2 and TRDJ3; 11 bases map to TRDD3. Losses at the gene ends were 0 bases for V and 5 bases for J; bases not matched to a gene: 5. The germline gives CDR1 GEAIGNYY, CDR2 EKD. The CDR3 sequence is 18 residues long. The CDR3 nucleotides read TGTGCCTGTGACACCGTACTGGGGGATAATCGGGACACCCGACAGATGTTTTTC. Translated: CACDTVLGDNRDTRQMFF.

This chain joins TRDV1 and TRDJ1, with 13 nucleotides matching TRDD3. Trimming at V came to 4 bases and at J to 2 bases, leaving 28 bases not matched to a gene. The V gene's germline CDR1 is TSWWSYY and CDR2 QGS. CDR3 length: 24 residues. CDR3 bases: TGTGCTCTTGGGGGCCCTCCCCAGTATGCCTTTGTACTGGGGGATACGAGGGGAACCGATAAACTCATCTTT. Protein: CALGGPPQYAFVLGDTRGTDKLIF.

On this clone itself: A read error may produce the germline difference seen at one junction end. This specimen includes other DNA sequences encoding the same CDR3. The gene calls are TRAV29/DV5 and TRDJ1; TRDD3 aligns across 12 bases. The CDR3 has 28 amino acids. Germline V CDR1 and CDR2: NSMFDY, ISSIKDK. The CDR3 DNA is TGTGCAGCAAGTTCCTACCCAACCTACTGGGGGATACTTTTGGGATTTTTTTCTCCTAATCTGTACACCGATAAGCTCATCTTT. Translation gives CAASSYPTYWGILLGFFSPNLYTDKLIF. Full variable domain (remainder filled in from reference TRAV29/DV5 and TRDJ1): DQQVKQNSPSLSVQEGRISILNCDYTNSMFDYFLWYKKYPAEGPTFLISISSIKDKNEDGRFTVFLNKSAKHLSLHIVPSQPGDSAVYFCAASSYPTYWGILLGFFSPNLYTDKLIFGKGTRVTVEP.

Turning to this clone: This may come from a read error, since a much larger clone is one base off. Additional DNA sequences in this sample encode the identical CDR3. This chain links TRDV2 with TRDJ3; possible D gene TRDD3, 5 bases. Germline loops: CDR1 GEAIGNYY, CDR2 EKD. CDR3 length: 20 residues. Trimming removed 0 bases from V and 0 bases from J, with 17 bases in between. The DNA for the CDR3 is TGTGCCTGTGACACCGTCCGCGGGGGTTCGAGCTCCTGGGACACCCGACAGATGTTTTTC. Translating gives CACDTVRGGSSSWDTRQMFF.

As regards this clone: Compared with germline, one end of the junction differs, possibly owing to a read error. The chain recombines TRDV1 with TRDJ1, with 8 bases matching TRDD3. CDR1 and CDR2 from the germline V gene are TSWWSYY and QGS. CDR3 length equals 19 residues. The CDR3 loop is CALGELPSYKGPGGRKLTF. The CDR3 coding sequence is TGTGCTCTTGGGGAACTTCCCTCTTACAAGGGGCCTGGGGGACGTAAACTCACCTTT.

The chain recombines TRDV3 with TRDJ1; TRDD3 aligns across 12 bases. V trimming: 3 bases; J trimming: 3 bases; junction bases outside the gene matches: 14. This CDR3 has 17 amino acids. Per germline, CDR1 TVYSNPD and CDR2 GDNSRS (reference sequence). The CDR3 coding sequence is TGTGCCTTCCACTGCGGGTACTGGGGGATACAGTCCGATAAACTCATCTTT. This gives the protein CAFHCGYWGIQSDKLIF.

The V gene is TRDV1, the J gene TRDJ1; 11 nucleotides agree with TRDD3. CDR1 is TSWWSYY and CDR2 is QGS in the germline V gene. V lost 3 bases, J lost 0 bases, and 21 bases stayed unmatched. The CDR3 runs 22 residues. The CDR3 loop is CALGDRSYLPIVGDTYTDKLIF. The CDR3 nucleotides are TGTGCTCTTGGGGACCGTTCTTATCTTCCTATTGTGGGGGATACGTACACCGATAAACTCATCTTT.

With respect to this clone: Since a much larger clone is just one base distant, this may be a read error. The J gene is TRDJ1, the V gene TRDV2; D possibly corresponds to TRDD3 (6 bases). The CDR3 runs 17 residues. Germline V CDR1 and CDR2: GEAIGNYY, EKD. Trimming stripped 3 bases from V and 4 bases from J, with 23 bases between. CDR3 sequence reads: CACDVLGLRGSGDKLIF. DNA of the CDR3: TGTGCCTGTGACGTTTTAGGCCTACGGGGATCCGGCGATAAACTCATCTTT.

Worth noting for this clone: This may stem from a read error, because a much larger clone lies one nucleotide away. The V gene is TRDV1, the J gene TRDJ1; 8 bases are shared with TRDD3. Germline values: CDR1 TSWWSYY, CDR2 QGS. The J segment lost 4 bases and the V segment lost 5 bases, leaving 18 bases of the junction unmatched. This CDR3 is built from 18 residues. CDR3 nucleotides: TGTGCTCTTGGGAAGCCCGCCTTCCCGTACTGGGGGCTCGATAAACTCATCTTT. Residues: CALGKPAFPYWGLDKLIF.